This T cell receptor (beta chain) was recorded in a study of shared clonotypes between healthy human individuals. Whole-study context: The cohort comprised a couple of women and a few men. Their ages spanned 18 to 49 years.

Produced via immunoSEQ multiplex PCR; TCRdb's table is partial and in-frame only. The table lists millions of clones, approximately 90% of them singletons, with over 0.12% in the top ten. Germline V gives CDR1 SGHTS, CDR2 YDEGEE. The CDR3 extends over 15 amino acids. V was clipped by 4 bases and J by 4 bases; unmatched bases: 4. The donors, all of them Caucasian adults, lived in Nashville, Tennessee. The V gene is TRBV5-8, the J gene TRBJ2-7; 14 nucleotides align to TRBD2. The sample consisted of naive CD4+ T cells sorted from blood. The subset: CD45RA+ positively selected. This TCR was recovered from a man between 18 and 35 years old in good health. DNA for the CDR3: TGTGCCAGCAGCCCCGGGACTAGCGGGAGATACGAGCAGTACTTC. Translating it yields CASSPGTSGRYEQYF.